Below, 10 T cell receptor beta chains from the same sample are listed, as sequenced in a study of T-cell memory formation after mild COVID-19. TCRdb passed the 5' RACE reads through MiXCR, listing each CDR3 protein once. The repertoire holds 250,000 to 300,000 distinct CDR3 sequences, about a sixth seen once, with roughly 25% in the top ten. The source material was PBMCs or a T cell subset sorted from them (not recorded which). The receptors come from a man younger than 35 who had mild COVID-19 (a few samples of this study predate the infection). Cell type and time point are not known.

This chain joins TRBV20-1 and TRBJ2-7; D not resolved. The CDR3 is made up of 12 amino acids. Deletions cut 4 bases from V and 3 bases from J, with 10 bases between. CDR1 is DFQATT, CDR2 SNEGSKA, per germline (reference sequence). The CDR3 nucleotides are TGCAGTGCTATTGGGCCCTACTACGAGCAGTACTTC. Translation: CSAIGPYYEQYF.

This clonotype was recorded a few times. The J gene is TRBJ2-3, the V gene TRBV5-1; the D is unclear. This CDR3 is built from 14 residues. Germline V CDR1 and CDR2: SGHRS, YFSETQ. Between the trimmed V and J ends, which lost 0 bases and 3 bases, there was a span of 8 bases. CDR3 in amino acids: CASSLEGLTDTQYF. CDR3 coding DNA: TGCGCCAGCAGCTTGGAGGGATTAACAGATACGCAGTATTTT.

This clonotype has a handful of counts. The chain recombines TRBV9 with TRBJ2-3; D is undetermined. Germline lookup yields CDR1 SGDLS and CDR2 YYNGEE. This CDR3 comprises 13 residues. Trimming pared 4 bases from V and 7 bases from J, leaving 13 bases between. The CDR3 loop is CASSPRLDYTQYF. The CDR3 DNA is TGTGCCAGCAGCCCGCGGTTAGACTATACGCAGTATTTT.

Comments on this clonotype: The germline gene is not matched at one end of the junction; a read error may be the cause. V gene TRBV2 combines with J gene TRBJ2-7, with 9 bases identical to TRBD1. The CDR3 consists of 17 residues. Germline lookup yields CDR1 SNHLY and CDR2 FYNNEI. CDR3 DNA sequence: TGTGCCAGCAGTGAAGTCCCGGGACAGGGCGAGGACTTTGGGAGCCACTTC. It codes for CASSEVPGQGEDFGSHF.

This clonotype was counted a few times. V and J are TRBV29-1 and TRBJ2-3; 8 bases match TRBD1. CDR3 size: 12 residues. Per the germline V gene, CDR1 is SQVTM and CDR2 is ANQGSEA. J lost 9 bases, V lost 7 bases, and 9 bases had no gene match. The CDR3 bases are TGCAGCGGAAAACCAGGGGGCACAACGCAGTATTTT. It is translated as CSGKPGGTTQYF.

The chain links TRBV5-1 to TRBJ1-4, with TRBD1 as a possible D gene (5 bases). The CDR3 covers 16 residues. Germline V gives CDR1 SGHRS, CDR2 YFSETQ. Trimming removed 2 bases at V and 5 bases at J, with 16 bases between. In nucleotides, the CDR3 is TGCGCCAGCAGCTTTGGGGGGTCCCCATGGAATGAAAAACTGTTTTTT. As protein: CASSFGGSPWNEKLFF.

The rearrangement uses TRBV15 and TRBJ2-7; 7 bases align to TRBD2. J lost 7 bases, V lost 6 bases, and 6 bases had no gene match. There are 12 residues in the CDR3. The V gene's germline CDR1 is LNHNV and CDR2 YYDKDF (reference sequence). The CDR3 DNA reads as TGTGCCACCAGTTGGCCGGGGGGAGAGCAGTACTTC. Translation: CATSWPGGEQYF.

This clonotype occurred many times. V and J are TRBV7-3 and TRBJ2-1; TRBD2 agrees at 9 bases. CDR3 length equals 12 residues. CDR1 is SGHTA and CDR2 is FQGTGA in the germline V gene. Unmatched junction bases numbered 3, after V lost 5 bases and J lost 10 bases. CDR3 in DNA: TGTGCCAGCAGCAAACTAGCGGGCGAGCAGTTCTTC. Translated, it gives CASSKLAGEQFF.

This clonotype appeared a few times. The chain joins TRBV12-3 or TRBV12-4 to TRBJ2-7, with D perhaps TRBD1 (5 bases). Trimming removed 1 base from V and 2 bases from J, with 9 bases in between. The CDR3 runs to 14 residues. In DNA form, the CDR3 reads TGTGCCAGCAGTTTAGACAGGACAACCTACGAGCAGTACTTC. Translation: CASSLDRTTYEQYF.

Of note for this clonotype: This clone may be a read error of a much larger clone one base away. The genes are TRBV6-5 and TRBJ2-6; D possibly corresponds to TRBD2 (7 bases). Germline values: CDR1 MNHEY, CDR2 SVGAGI. The CDR3 contains 15 residues. V gave up 6 bases and J gave up 4 bases, with 13 bases separating them. CDR3 in amino acids: CASSHRGAGANVLTF. The CDR3, as DNA: TGTGCCAGCAGCCACCGGGGGGCGGGGGCCAACGTCCTGACTTTC.